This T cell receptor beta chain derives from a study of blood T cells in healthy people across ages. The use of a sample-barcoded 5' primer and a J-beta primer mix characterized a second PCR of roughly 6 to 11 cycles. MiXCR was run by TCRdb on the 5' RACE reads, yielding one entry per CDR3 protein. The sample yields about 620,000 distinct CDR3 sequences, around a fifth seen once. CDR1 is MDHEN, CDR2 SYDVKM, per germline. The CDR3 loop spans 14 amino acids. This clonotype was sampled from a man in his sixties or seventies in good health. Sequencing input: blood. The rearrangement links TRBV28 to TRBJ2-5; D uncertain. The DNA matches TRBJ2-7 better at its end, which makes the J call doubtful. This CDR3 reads CASSFSPASYEQYF. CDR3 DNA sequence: TGTGCCAGCAGTTTCAGCCCAGCCTCCTACGAGCAGTACTTC.